These 8 T cell receptor beta chains originate from one sample sequenced in a study of response to subunit inactivated influenza vaccine. Each CDR3 protein is one row after TCRdb ran MiXCR on the RT-PCR reads. The sample lists over 650,000 distinct CDR3 sequences; about 18% were seen once. The sequencing used PBMCs from blood, collected about 5 days after vaccination. The source is a man aged 45-65 years who received an inactivated influenza vaccine.

V is TRBV20-1 and J is TRBJ2-1; 11 positions match TRBD2. This CDR3 spans 16 amino acids. Germline lookup yields CDR1 DFQATT and CDR2 SNEGSKA (reference sequence). V lost 3 bases, J lost 8 bases, and 12 bases stayed unmatched. This CDR3 reads CSASGPLAGGLHEQFF. Written as DNA, the CDR3 is TGCAGTGCTAGCGGTCCCCTAGCGGGAGGTTTGCATGAGCAGTTCTTC.

The sample holds many counts of this clonotype. The CDR3 coding sequence is TGTGCCAGCAGCTTAGAACTAGCGTCCGGGGAGCTGTTTTTT. Its translation is CASSLELASGELFF. This rearrangement joins TRBV7-6 to TRBJ2-2; 7 bases line up with TRBD2. The CDR3 covers 14 residues. Germline V gene data show CDR1 as SGHVS and CDR2 as FNYEAQ. J gave up 6 bases and V 1 base, and 2 bases lay outside the gene matches.

Only a few counts were recorded for this clonotype. The V gene is TRBV5-1, the J gene TRBJ2-1, with D uncertain. The germline CDR1 and CDR2 sequences are SGHRS and YFSETQ. The CDR3 has 11 amino acids. The V and J ends lost 5 bases and 7 bases respectively, with 7 bases between them. CDR3 region: CASRERNEQFF. Here the CDR3 DNA reads TGCGCCAGCAGGGAACGTAATGAGCAGTTCTTC.

The gene calls are TRBV5-1 and TRBJ2-7, with TRBD1 matching 11 bases. Germline V gives CDR1 SGHRS, CDR2 YFSETQ. The CDR3 is 14 residues long. V lost 4 bases, J lost 6 bases, and 6 bases stayed unmatched. CDR3 residues: CASSAKDRGREQYF. The CDR3 DNA sequence: TGCGCCAGCAGCGCCAAGGACAGGGGGCGCGAGCAGTACTTC.

A few counts support this clonotype. CDR3: CASSDLGLAGIDEQFF. In nucleotides, the CDR3 is TGTGCCAGCAGTGATTTAGGACTAGCGGGGATAGATGAGCAGTTCTTC. The V call is TRBV2, the J call TRBJ2-1, with 12 bases lining up with TRBD2. V shed 3 bases, J shed 8 bases, and the junction held 8 bases outside the gene matches. The germline V gene encodes CDR1 SNHLY and CDR2 FYNNEI. The CDR3 runs 16 residues.

The rearrangement uses TRBV20-1 and TRBJ2-5, with D possibly matching TRBD2 (5 bases). Germline-derived CDR1 and CDR2 are DFQATT and SNEGSKA (reference sequence). The CDR3 loop spans 14 amino acids. Trimming took 3 bases from V and 2 from J, leaving 13 bases between them. CDR3: CSASTPKRQETQYF. Written as DNA, the CDR3 is TGCAGTGCTAGTACCCCCAAGCGGCAAGAGACCCAGTACTTC.

The sample holds many counts of this clonotype. The V gene is TRBV12-3 or TRBV12-4, the J gene TRBJ2-1; D is unclear. The CDR3 has 12 residues. The germline V and J ends were trimmed by 2 bases and 5 bases, with 4 bases remaining between them. CDR3 loop: CASSLLHNEQFF. The CDR3 region has the DNA TGTGCCAGCAGTTTACTCCACAATGAGCAGTTCTTC.

This clonotype was observed a few times. The CDR3 loop reads CSGTGEDGEQYF. In DNA form, the CDR3 reads TGCAGCGGAACAGGGGAGGACGGCGAGCAGTACTTC. This chain joins TRBV29-1 and TRBJ2-7; possibly TRBD1 for D (7 bases). Between the trimmed V and J ends, which lost 7 bases and 6 bases, there was a span of 16 bases. The CDR3 totals 12 residues. Germline CDR1 SQVTM, CDR2 ANQGSEA.